Detailed here is one T cell receptor beta chain. Its antigen target is currently unknown. The sample holds no much larger clone one base away, and base qualities are not on file. Taken with the paper, the label for time point translates to: newly diagnosed, previously untreated cHL patient sample. As a comparison group for the relapsed/refractory trial patients, PBMCs were sequenced from patients with newly diagnosed, previously untreated classical Hodgkin lymphoma. Peripheral blood was collected in 8 mL Vacutainer Cell Preparation Tubes, from which PBMCs were isolated by centrifugation and then cryopreserved. These data are taken from a study of PD-1 blockade in classical Hodgkin lymphoma (TCRdb year 2020). Regarding the study in general: The study used CyTOF and TCR beta sequencing to define a peripheral blood immune signature of response to PD-1 blockade in classical Hodgkin lymphoma.

Overall study results and their limits: Only a single clinical trial cohort was studied, and what caused the repertoire differences, possibly disease activity or prior therapy, remained undefined. Newly diagnosed patients were reported to have lower baseline TCR diversity than healthy donors, and relapsed/refractory patients were reported to have lower baseline TCR diversity still.

The Qiagen DNeasy kit was used to extract genomic DNA both from unsorted PBMCs and from the negatively selected CD4+ and CD8+ fractions. Amplification of TCR beta CDR3 regions was done by immunoSEQ multiplex PCR with primers that anneal to V and J segments. A synthetic immune receptor repertoire was used to minimize amplification bias, and any remaining bias was removed computationally after sequencing. Regarding the original processing steps: Custom Python scripts were used to quantify repertoire diversity as the Shannon entropy index. The unsorted, CD4+ and CD8+ repertoires were each analyzed separately, with the exception of combined analyses, where CD4+ and CD8+ sequences were merged in silico. TCRdb mirrors the immuneACCESS table, restricted to in-frame sequences. Some clones are absent from its copies; in checked studies, under half trace to an unresolved V gene, and the reason for the others is unknown. From that table come the V and J calls and clone size; the DNA was used to work out D and trimming. Recorded for this sample are about 25,000 clones; around 94% of them occurred a single time. The ten biggest clones cover approximately 3.9% of the sample.

The sample comprised peripheral blood mononuclear cells (PBMCs). This TCR was sampled from a human donor with classical Hodgkin lymphoma.

CDR3 reads: CASGEGGRDEQYF. The bases read TGTGCCAGTGGCGAGGGGGGGAGAGACGAGCAGTACTTC. In this chain, TRBV6-5 is recombined with TRBJ2-7, with a weak D call of TRBD2 (7 bases match). Taken from cysteine to phenylalanine, the CDR3 has 13 residues. The read is trimmed to its CDR3 DNA, 39 bases read in frame from base 1. V drops 9 bases and J drops 5 bases, leaving 17 bases in between. Per the germline V gene, MNHEY is the CDR1 and SVGAGI is the CDR2.